The source of this T cell receptor (beta chain) is a study of CD8 T cells in Susac syndrome. Random-hexamer reverse transcription was applied to roughly 0.5 to 1 ug RNA. TCRdb itself ran the immunoSEQ multiplex PCR reads through MiXCR, one entry per CDR3 protein. The sample lists 300,000 or so distinct CDR3 sequences, roughly 94% occurring once. The patients who served as multiple sclerosis controls were treatment-naive and had stable or active relapsing-remitting disease that fulfilled the revised McDonald criteria. Both CD4+ and CD8+ T cells were negatively isolated, and TEMRA cells underwent FACS enrichment. The germline V gene encodes CDR1 MNHEY and CDR2 SVGAGI. The CDR3 is 16 amino acids. V was cut by 0 bases and J by 0 bases, with 9 bases left in between.

The clonotype comes from a human donor with multiple sclerosis. The material sequenced was CD4+ T cells from PBMCs. The chain couples TRBV6-5 to TRBJ1-3; D unclear. CDR3 sequence reads: CASSYSSPYSGNTIYF. CDR3 in DNA: TGTGCCAGCAGTTACTCGTCCCCGTACTCTGGAAACACCATATATTTT.